This T cell receptor (beta chain) was recovered during a study of vaccination and CD4 T cells after COVID-19. Across the study: Two mRNA vaccine doses were given, either BNT162b2 or mRNA-1273.

This clonotype was counted a few times. Its antigen is not identified. The CDR3 extends over 16 amino acids. Germline V lookup: CDR1 DFQATT, CDR2 SNEGSKA (reference sequence). The J segment lost 2 bases and the V segment lost 1 base, leaving 8 bases of the junction unmatched. Cultured CD4+ T cell DNA was sequenced using the Oncomine TCR Beta short-read assay. In TCRdb, the PCR reads were re-called with MiXCR into one record per CDR3 protein. In the table there are more than 15,000 distinct CDR3 sequences, 52% of which are singletons. Time point indicated: late sampling 161 to 241 days after vaccination in a few convalescent patients. Indicated treatment: approximately 10-day PBMC culture with coronavirus spike peptide pools or control peptides (ViraFEST assay). Positive PCR tests were logged from March through December 2020, ahead of US Alpha, Beta and Delta variants.

The receptor was derived from a human donor who had recovered from COVID-19. The sample consisted of CD4+ T cells from blood, cultured in vitro, taken about 7 months after SARS-CoV-2 vaccination. J is TRBJ2-5 and V is TRBV20-1; TRBD2 matches at 9 bases. The CDR3: CSARVLVAGDQETQYF. The CDR3 DNA is TGCAGTGCTAGAGTACTTGTAGCGGGGGATCAAGAGACCCAGTACTTC.